The next 16 T cell receptor beta chains were all read from a single sample in a study of OX40 agonist ivuxolimab in advanced cancers. TCRdb's table, derived via immunoSEQ multiplex PCR, lists solely in-frame clones and lacks some. The table records approximately 46,000 clones, nearly 90% of them present only once. The sample in question was CD4+ or CD8+ T cells sorted from blood, obtained in a trial of the OX40 agonist ivuxolimab. These receptors all come from an adult with an advanced solid tumor such as melanoma, head and neck, liver or kidney cancer.

This clone came up once. The rearrangement links TRBV29-1 to TRBJ1-2, with a possible D match to TRBD1 (6 bases). V was clipped by 5 bases and J by 3 bases, with 19 bases between them. Germline values: CDR1 SQVTM, CDR2 ANQGSEA. The CDR3 covers 15 residues. The CDR3 sequence is CSVPHLGGAHYGYTF. CDR3 nucleotide sequence: TGCAGCGTTCCCCATTTGGGGGGGGCCCACTATGGCTACACCTTC.

This rearrangement joins TRBV19 to TRBJ1-1, with D uncertain. V was shortened by 7 bases and J by 6 bases, with 12 bases between the two germline ends. The CDR3 runs 12 residues. Germline assignment: CDR1 LNHDA and CDR2 SQIVND (reference sequence). CDR3 amino acids: CASKNSSPEAFF. Here the CDR3 DNA reads TGTGCCAGTAAGAACTCAAGCCCTGAAGCTTTCTTT.

The DNA for the CDR3 is TGTGCCAGCAGCTTAACAGGGCGTGAAGAGACCCAGTACTTC. This encodes CASSLTGREETQYF. The chain employs TRBV11-2 and TRBJ2-5; the D gene is possibly TRBD1 (6 bases). V gave up 2 bases and J gave up 3 bases, with 10 bases separating them. This CDR3 has 14 amino acids. Looked up from germline, CDR1 is SGHAT and CDR2 is FQNNGV.

The rearrangement joins TRBV13 to TRBJ1-5; no firm D call. V lost 3 bases, J lost 2 bases, and 11 bases lay in between. This CDR3 is 15 amino acids long. Per the germline V gene, CDR1 is PRHDT and CDR2 is FYEKMQ (reference sequence). CDR3 sequence reads: CASSFSRFGNQPQHF. The DNA of the CDR3 is TGTGCCAGCAGCTTCTCCAGGTTTGGCAATCAGCCCCAGCATTTT.

The rearrangement uses TRBV6-5 and TRBJ1-1; no clear D gene. From germline, CDR1 is MNHEY and CDR2 SVGAGI. Trimming stripped 4 bases from V and 0 bases from J, with 9 bases between. This CDR3 is 14 amino acids long. CDR3 sequence: CASSWSGLNTEAFF. In nucleotides, the CDR3 is TGTGCCAGCAGTTGGTCGGGTCTGAACACTGAAGCTTTCTTT.

The chain has TRBV28 and TRBJ2-7, with TRBD1 matching 9 bases. CDR1 is MDHEN and CDR2 is SYDVKM in the germline V gene. This CDR3 contains 16 residues. V trimming: 5 bases; J trimming: 0 bases; junction bases outside the gene matches: 8. CDR3 nucleotides: TGTGCCAGCAGTCCTCCGGGACAGGGTAGCTCCTACGAGCAGTACGTC. It is translated as CASSPPGQGSSYEQYV.

The chain couples TRBV4-2 to TRBJ1-3, with 8 bases that match TRBD1. Germline V gives CDR1 LGHNA, CDR2 YNFKEQ. The V and J ends lost 0 bases and 0 bases, in that order; junction bases with no gene match: 4. This CDR3 region has 17 residues. The CDR3 DNA is TGTGCCAGCAGCCAAGAAAGGGGACAGGCCTCTGGAAACACCATATATTTT. Translating it yields CASSQERGQASGNTIYF.

The chain joins TRBV6-5 to TRBJ1-2; a weak D match, TRBD1 (6 bases). The V end lost 5 bases, the J end lost 0 bases, and 10 bases lay between the germline ends. Germline assignment: CDR1 MNHEY and CDR2 SVGAGI. There are 14 residues in the CDR3. CDR3 loop: CASSEDRANYGYTF. In nucleotides, the CDR3 is TGTGCCAGCAGTGAGGACAGAGCTAACTATGGCTACACCTTC.

The chain combines TRBV18 with TRBJ1-2; no clear D. The CDR3 sequence is 11 residues long. Trimming cost V 6 bases and J 9 bases, with 11 bases left between them. CDR1 and CDR2 from the germline V gene are KGHSH and LQKENI. DNA of the CDR3: TGTGCCAGCTCTGGCGGGGAAAGCTACACCTTC. It translates to CASSGGESYTF.

The chain uses TRBV9 and TRBJ1-4; 9 nucleotides line up with TRBD1. This CDR3 has 16 residues. CDR1 is SGDLS and CDR2 is YYNGEE in the germline V gene. The junction had 7 bases not matched to a gene; V was cut back by 0 bases and J by 7 bases. The CDR3 here is CASSVEGQGLGEKLFF. The CDR3 DNA follows: TGTGCCAGCAGCGTAGAGGGACAGGGTCTAGGTGAAAAACTGTTTTTT.

The rearrangement joins TRBV28 to TRBJ2-2; TRBD1 aligns across 8 bases. CDR1 is MDHEN, CDR2 SYDVKM, per germline. The CDR3 runs to 15 residues. Losses at the gene ends were 5 bases for V and 7 bases for J; bases not matched to a gene: 9. CDR3: CASSEGQASHGELFF. The DNA of the CDR3 is TGTGCCAGCAGTGAGGGACAGGCGTCTCACGGGGAGCTGTTTTTT.

The chain has TRBV19 and TRBJ2-3, with D perhaps given as TRBD1 or TRBD2 (6 bases each). Germline V CDR1 and CDR2: LNHDA, SQIVND (reference sequence). V dropped 1 base and J dropped 4 bases, with 12 bases sitting between them. The CDR3 length is 15 residues. The CDR3, as DNA: TGTGCCAGTAGTATAGTTGGGGGGCACTCAGATACGCAGTATTTT. Translating gives CASSIVGGHSDTQYF.

This chain links TRBV29-1 with TRBJ1-1; possible D gene TRBD1, 5 bases. Trimming pared 3 bases from V and 4 bases from J, leaving 15 bases between. CDR1 and CDR2 (germline): SQVTM, ANQGSEA. The CDR3 contains 14 residues. The CDR3 DNA follows: TGCAGCGTTGATGGGGCTACTTCCGCCACTGAAGCTTTCTTT. Its protein is CSVDGATSATEAFF.

The chain carries TRBV10-2 and TRBJ2-7; D may be TRBD2 (6 bases). From germline, CDR1 is WSHSY and CDR2 SAAADI. The CDR3 consists of 11 residues. Trimming pared 2 bases from V and 9 bases from J, leaving 8 bases between. DNA of the CDR3: TGCGCCAGCAGTGAGGGAGGGTTGCAGTACGTC. Amino acids: CASSEGGLQYV.

This chain joins TRBV6-1 and TRBJ1-5; 10 bases agree with TRBD1. CDR1 is MNHNS, CDR2 SASEGT, per germline. The CDR3 runs 15 residues. The J segment lost 4 bases and the V segment lost 6 bases, leaving 6 bases of the junction unmatched. CDR3 DNA sequence: TGTGCCAGCAGGTTGGACAGGGGGTTAAATCAGCCCCAGCATTTT. Amino acids: CASRLDRGLNQPQHF.

The V gene is TRBV7-2, the J gene TRBJ2-7; the D gene could be TRBD1 or TRBD2 (5 bases each). Germline CDR1 SGHTA, CDR2 FQGNSA. Deletions cut 2 bases from V and 5 bases from J, with 16 bases between. The CDR3 contains 15 residues. The CDR3 sequence is CASSLLPARGDEQYV. CDR3 bases: TGTGCCAGCAGCTTACTCCCCGCGAGGGGCGACGAGCAGTACGTC.